These 2 T cell receptor beta chains originate from one sample sequenced in a study of regulatory T cells in long-lasting Graves disease. CDR3 regions were amplified by Arm-PCR using iRepertoire HTBI primers to build TCR beta libraries. A single record per CDR3 protein comes from TCRdb applying MiXCR to the multiplex PCR reads. The sample includes roughly 300,000 distinct CDR3 sequences, 22% of them seen just once. Time point in this sample: persistent/refractory GD, antithyroid drugs over 5 years with positive TRAb. PBMC RNA was the source of the TCR library. Material: peripheral blood mononuclear cells (PBMCs), obtained when the disease was refractory, from a patient treated with antithyroid drugs. All receptors derive from a female donor with Graves disease.

This clonotype was counted between two and nine times. The chain links TRBV20-1 to TRBJ1-1; D is possibly TRBD1 (6 bases). CDR1 and CDR2 from the germline V gene are DFQATT and SNEGSKA (reference sequence). The CDR3 extends over 12 amino acids. The V gene lost 3 bases and the J gene lost 4 bases, with 9 bases spanning the gap. The CDR3 loop reads CSASLGATEAFF. The CDR3 DNA reads as TGCAGTGCTAGCTTGGGGGCCACTGAAGCTTTCTTT.

This clonotype was picked up many times. The genes are TRBV13 and TRBJ2-5; a possible D gene is TRBD1 (6 bases). The CDR3 is made up of 15 amino acids. Germline CDR1 PRHDT, CDR2 FYEKMQ (reference sequence). V lost 4 bases, J lost 2 bases, and 14 bases lay in between. The CDR3 protein is CASSSRGFGQETQYF. CDR3 sequence (DNA): TGTGCCAGCAGCTCCAGGGGTTTCGGGCAAGAGACCCAGTACTTC.